What follows are 5 T cell receptor beta chains derived from one specimen sequenced in a study of blood T cell repertoires in COVID-19. Produced via immunoSEQ multiplex PCR; TCRdb's table is partial and in-frame only. The table lists some 520,000 clones, 89% of them singletons. Material: peripheral blood. The receptors were sampled from a man aged 18 to 29 with COVID-19, enrolled during active disease.

The V call is TRBV11-2, the J call TRBJ2-7; weak D call: TRBD2 (5 bases). V gave up 4 bases and J gave up 0 bases, with 10 bases separating them. The CDR3 is 14 residues long. Germline-derived CDR1 and CDR2 are SGHAT and FQNNGV. CDR3 residues: CASSSDFNSYEQYF. CDR3 bases: TGTGCCAGCAGCTCGGACTTTAACTCCTACGAGCAGTACTTC. The whole variable domain, filled in from reference TRBV11-2 and TRBJ2-7, reads EAGVAQSPRYKIIEKRQSVAFWCNPISGHATLYWYQQILGQGPKLLIQFQNNGVVDDSQLPKDRFSAERLKGVDSTLKIQPAKLEDSAVYLCASSSDFNSYEQYFGPGTRLTVT.

V and J are TRBV5-1 and TRBJ2-5, with 9 bases identical to TRBD2. J lost 2 bases, V lost 1 base, and 3 bases had no gene match. This CDR3 spans 15 amino acids. CDR1 is SGHRS and CDR2 is YFSETQ in the germline V gene. CDR3 sequence (DNA): TGCGCCAGCAGCTTGATTCTAGCGGGGCAAGAGACCCAGTACTTC. Protein sequence: CASSLILAGQETQYF.

The V call is TRBV19, the J call TRBJ2-2; 9 positions agree with TRBD2. CDR3 length equals 17 residues. Germline CDR1 LNHDA, CDR2 SQIVND (reference sequence). Trimming cost V 2 bases and J 6 bases; bases outside gene matches: 10. The CDR3 sequence is CASSISRREGGAGELFF. The CDR3 coding sequence is TGTGCCAGTAGTATAAGCCGGCGGGAGGGAGGGGCCGGGGAGCTGTTTTTT.

The sample holds one count of this clone. This rearrangement joins TRBV4-1 to TRBJ2-7, with TRBD1 matching over 7 bases. The germline gives CDR1 MGHRA, CDR2 YSYEKL. Germline trimming cut 4 bases from V and 7 bases from J; bases unmatched to any gene: 22. The CDR3 is 18 amino acids. This CDR3 is CASSPRGSSRGDFLEQYF. The CDR3, as DNA: TGCGCCAGCAGCCCCAGGGGGAGCAGCAGGGGTGATTTTTTGGAGCAGTACTTC.

This rearrangement joins TRBV6-6 to TRBJ2-7; 7 nucleotides align to TRBD2. Germline assignment: CDR1 MNHNY and CDR2 SVGAGI (reference sequence). The CDR3 covers 17 residues. Germline trimming cut 5 bases from V and 3 bases from J; bases unmatched to any gene: 16. This chain's CDR3 is CASSLQPNGLVLYEQYF. The DNA for the CDR3 is TGTGCCAGCAGTCTCCAGCCTAACGGACTAGTTCTCTACGAGCAGTACTTC.